Each of the 3 T cell receptor beta chains below was sequenced from the same sample in a study of response to subunit inactivated influenza vaccine. Each CDR3 protein gets one entry after TCRdb re-called the RT-PCR reads with MiXCR. The data show 500,000 to 700,000 distinct CDR3 sequences, approximately 22% seen once. These sequences were also reported in another study, on T cells expressing NK-cell markers. That report notes: Synthesis of TCR beta cDNA relied on 5'RACE template switching carrying UMIs.

The sample consisted of CD4+ T cells sorted from PBMCs, taken about 13 days after vaccination. These receptors all come from a man between 50 and 59 years old who received an inactivated influenza vaccine.

This clonotype was picked up many times. The J gene is TRBJ2-2, the V gene TRBV5-6, with 8 bases identical to TRBD2. This CDR3 has 15 residues. Germline CDR1 reads SGHDT; CDR2 reads YYEEEE. Germline trimming cut 4 bases from V and 1 base from J; bases unmatched to any gene: 3. The CDR3 DNA sequence: TGTGCCAGCAGCACCCTAGCGGGGAACACCGGGGAGCTGTTTTTT. Its translation: CASSTLAGNTGELFF.

This clonotype has only a few counts. This chain links TRBV29-1 with TRBJ2-5; 12 nucleotides align to TRBD2. The CDR3 sequence is 17 residues long. Trimming removed 7 bases from V and 1 base from J; junction bases left unmatched: 13. The germline CDR1 and CDR2 sequences are SQVTM and ANQGSEA. This chain's CDR3 is CSAQGLAGPIPQETQYF. CDR3 nucleotide sequence: TGCAGCGCCCAAGGACTAGCGGGGCCAATACCCCAAGAGACCCAGTACTTC.

CDR3 sequence reads: CASSQVQANNEQFF. The DNA for the CDR3 is TGTGCCAGCAGCCAAGTGCAGGCTAACAATGAGCAGTTCTTC. This chain uses TRBV4-2 with TRBJ2-1; D is undetermined. The germline gives CDR1 LGHNA, CDR2 YNFKEQ. The V gene lost 1 base and the J gene lost 5 bases, with 9 bases spanning the gap. The CDR3 length is 14 residues.